This T cell receptor beta chain was documented in a study of CD8+CD57+ T cells in acquired aplastic anemia. Patients sequenced had flow cytometry evidence of CD8+CD57+ cell expansion. This clonotype has only a few counts. The CDR3 runs 14 residues. Trimming pared 2 bases from V and 7 bases from J, leaving 12 bases between. Germline CDR1 is LNHDA and CDR2 is SQIVND (reference sequence). Genomic DNA provided the template from which TCR beta VDJ and CDR3 profiles were obtained. TCRdb fed the reads into MiXCR, producing one record per CDR3 protein. The sample lists about 240,000 distinct CDR3 sequences, around half seen once, with approximately 8% in the top ten.

Sequenced input: sorted CD4+, CD8+, or CD8+CD57+ T cells (not recorded which) from PBMCs. The origin of this receptor is a human donor with aplastic anemia. V gene TRBV19 combines with J gene TRBJ1-5, with TRBD1 as a possible D gene (5 bases). Here the CDR3 DNA reads TGTGCCAGTAGTATACCAGGGTATGGACAGCCCCAGCATTTT. Protein product: CASSIPGYGQPQHF.